This T cell receptor (beta chain) derives from a study of blood T cell repertoires in COVID-19. About the research overall: Whether acute or convalescent, the COVID-19 samples came from the United States, Italy and Spain. Nucleic acid was either cDNA or gDNA, and it came from T cells, B-cell-depleted T cells, or PBMCs.

As originally analysed: Reference gene primers were amplified, and this amplification served to estimate nucleated cell counts. Sequencing used immunoSEQ multiplex PCR; TCRdb keeps in-frame clones, though not all of them. V and J calls and clone size follow that table, whereas D and trimming were derived from the DNA. The sample has roughly 200,000 clones; 70% to 90% are singletons. The germline V gene has CDR1 SGHTA and CDR2 FQGNSA. Germline trimming cut 6 bases from V and 3 bases from J; bases unmatched to any gene: 2. This CDR3 comprises 14 residues. V and J are TRBV7-2 and TRBJ2-3; 11 nucleotides agree with TRBD2. The receptor was isolated from a man aged 55 to 70 with acute or convalescent COVID-19. Specimen: peripheral blood. The CDR3 bases are TGTGCCAGCAGTCGGACTAGCGGGACAGATACGCAGTATTTT. Translating it yields CASSRTSGTDTQYF.